This T cell receptor beta chain was documented in a study of beta chain features in type 1 diabetes. Study-wide results and caveats: The study found fewer insertions and more deletions at VDJ junctions in type 1 diabetes patients.

Every isolated RNA sample was fully reverse transcribed, so sequencing captured expressed TCRB transcripts. Sequencing was performed with immunoSEQ multiplex PCR; in TCRdb, only in-frame clones are kept and a portion is missing. The data show fewer than 200,000 clones, over 7.5% seen once. The germline CDR1 and CDR2 sequences are MDHEN and SYDVKM. There are 12 residues in the CDR3. V lost 7 bases, J lost 8 bases, and 12 bases lay in between. About this clone: The target antigen is unknown.

Purity of each sorted population was above 95%. The specimen sequenced was central memory CD4+ T cells from blood. The V gene is TRBV28, the J gene TRBJ1-5; the D is unclear. This sequence originates from a man in his late teens or twenties in good health. The CDR3, as DNA: TGTGCCAGCACTGGAGGAGATAAGCCCCAGCATTTT. It is translated as CASTGGDKPQHF.